This T cell receptor (beta chain) was captured by sequencing in a study of OX40 agonist ivuxolimab in advanced cancers. Study-level results: Partial responders at 0.1-3.0 mg/kg showed near-lowest clonal expansion.

Germline trimming cut 4 bases from V and 8 bases from J; bases unmatched to any gene: 22. The length of the CDR3 is 20 residues. The germline CDR1 and CDR2 sequences are SGDLS and YYNGEE. Generated by immunoSEQ multiplex PCR, the TCRdb table keeps only in-frame clones and is missing some. The data contain over 150,000 clones, 85% to 95% of them seen just once; the ten biggest clones take up approximately 0.32%. A remark on this clone: What it binds is unknown.

This chain connects TRBV9 to TRBJ1-6; 9 nucleotides line up with TRBD1. Sequenced here: CD4+ or CD8+ T cells sorted from blood, sampled in a trial of the OX40 agonist ivuxolimab. The receptor's source is an adult with an advanced solid tumor such as melanoma, head and neck, liver or kidney cancer. In DNA form, the CDR3 reads TGTGCCAGCAGCCCAGAAGGATGGACAGGGGCTATGAGGATTGATTCACCCCTCCACTTT. As protein: CASSPEGWTGAMRIDSPLHF.